A single sample gave rise to the 24 T cell receptor beta chains below, sequenced in a study of T cell responses to AZD1222 COVID-19 vaccine. The protocol was immunoSEQ multiplex PCR, while the TCRdb copy is restricted to in-frame clones and leaves out a portion. The sample shows just over 90,000 clones, 80% to 90% of them seen only once. The sample was peripheral blood, taken 28 days after the second AZD1222 dose. The source of these receptors is an adult who received the AZD1222 COVID-19 vaccine.

The chain links TRBV5-1 to TRBJ1-3; D is unresolved. Between the trimmed V and J ends, which lost 6 bases and 0 bases, there was a span of 7 bases. The germline CDR1 and CDR2 sequences are SGHRS and YFSETQ. The CDR3 spans 13 residues. This CDR3 is CASTSDSGNTIYF. For the CDR3, the DNA is TGCGCCAGCACGAGCGACTCTGGAAACACCATATATTTT.

The CDR3 region has the DNA TGTGCCAGCAGCAAAGGGGGTAGCGGAGGCTACGAGCAGTACTTC. This gives the protein CASSKGGSGGYEQYF. The chain has TRBV21-1 and TRBJ2-7; the D call TRBD2 from the table was never checked on the DNA. TRBV21-1 is an annotated pseudogene. The CDR3 is made up of 15 amino acids.

This chain links TRBV30 with TRBJ1-6, with D uncertain. V lost 2 bases to trimming and J lost 4 bases, with 9 bases between them. This CDR3 comprises 14 residues. CDR1 is GTSNPN and CDR2 is SVGIG in the germline V gene (reference sequence). CDR3 loop: CAWSSGQYNSPLHF. DNA for the CDR3: TGTGCCTGGAGTAGCGGGCAGTATAATTCACCCCTCCACTTT.

This rearrangement joins TRBV20-1 to TRBJ1-6; TRBD1 matches at 9 bases. Germline CDR1 DFQATT, CDR2 SNEGSKA (reference sequence). Trimming cost V 3 bases and J 6 bases; bases outside gene matches: 6. The CDR3 has 15 amino acids. CDR3 in DNA: TGCAGTGCTAGTAGACAGGGGGGCCCTAATTCACCCCTCCACTTT. It translates to CSASRQGGPNSPLHF.

V is TRBV6-5 and J is TRBJ1-5; 7 positions agree with TRBD1. In germline, CDR1 is MNHEY, CDR2 SVGAGI. J gave up 2 bases and V 6 bases, and 4 bases lay outside the gene matches. CDR3 length: 14 amino acids. The CDR3 spells CASSSDRGNQPQHF. The CDR3 coding sequence is TGTGCCAGCAGCTCAGACAGGGGCAATCAGCCCCAGCATTTT.

This clone was detected a few times. V and J are TRBV3-1 (or the pseudogene TRBV3-2) and TRBJ1-2; D unclear. Per germline, CDR1 LGHDT and CDR2 YNNKEL (reference sequence). The V end lost 4 bases, the J end lost 4 bases, and 13 bases lay between the germline ends. This CDR3 spans 14 amino acids. In DNA, the CDR3 is TGTGCCAGCAGCCCGACGAAGGGATCCTATGGCTACACCTTC. Protein product: CASSPTKGSYGYTF.

V gene TRBV19 combines with J gene TRBJ1-5; 9 bases match TRBD1. This CDR3 has 15 amino acids. CDR1 is LNHDA, CDR2 SQIVND, per germline (reference sequence). Trimming cost V 9 bases and J 2 bases; bases outside gene matches: 8. The DNA for the CDR3 is TGTGCCAGCCGGCTGTGGACAGGGGGCAATCAGCCCCAGCATTTT. Amino acid sequence: CASRLWTGGNQPQHF.

The chain uses TRBV6-5 and TRBJ1-1, with 8 nucleotides matching TRBD1. Per germline, CDR1 MNHEY and CDR2 SVGAGI. The CDR3 contains 12 residues. Losses at the gene ends were 10 bases for V and 4 bases for J; bases not matched to a gene: 5. The CDR3 sequence is CATNDRGTEAFF. The CDR3 nucleotides are TGTGCCACAAACGACAGGGGCACTGAAGCTTTCTTT.

The V call is TRBV5-8, the J call TRBJ1-2; D gene unclear. Trimming took off 1 base at V and 5 bases at J, with 6 bases between the two ends. The CDR3 contains 12 residues. From germline, CDR1 is SGHTS and CDR2 YDEGEE. CDR3 DNA: TGTGCCAGCAGCTTGCTCCGGTATGGCTACACCTTC. This gives the protein CASSLLRYGYTF. The entire variable domain, with the rest obtained from reference TRBV5-8 and TRBJ1-2, is as follows: EAGVTQSPTHLIKTRGQQATLRCSPISGHTSVYWYQQALGLGLQFLLWYDEGEERNRGNFPPRFSGRQFPNYSSELNVNALELEDSALYLCASSLLRYGYTFGSGTRLTVV.

The chain couples TRBV5-5 to TRBJ2-7; D assignment may be TRBD1 or TRBD2 (7 bases each). Looked up from germline, CDR1 is SGHKS and CDR2 is YYEKEE (reference sequence). CDR3 length: 15 amino acids. The ends were cut back, 5 bases at V and 7 bases at J, with 22 bases in the middle. The CDR3 sequence is CASSQGVQGRGEQYF. The CDR3 DNA sequence: TGTGCCAGCAGTCAGGGGGTACAGGGGCGGGGGGAGCAGTACTTC. The whole variable domain, filled in from reference TRBV5-5 and TRBJ2-7, reads DAGVTQSPTHLIKTRGQQVTLRCSPISGHKSVSWYQQVLGQGPQFIFQYYEKEERGRGNFPDRFSARQFPNYSSELNVNALLLGDSALYLCASSQGVQGRGEQYFGPGTRLTVT.

The genes are TRBV30 and TRBJ2-5, with TRBD1 matching 8 bases. Per the germline V gene, CDR1 is GTSNPN and CDR2 is SVGIG (reference sequence). Trimming took 5 bases from V and 1 from J; bases not matched to a gene: 3. The CDR3 consists of 13 residues. CDR3 protein: CAWDRGRQETQYF. In nucleotides, the CDR3 is TGTGCCTGGGACAGGGGACGCCAAGAGACCCAGTACTTC.

The chain joins TRBV6-5 to TRBJ1-2, with D possibly matching TRBD1 (5 bases). Germline V gene lookup returns CDR1 MNHEY and CDR2 SVGAGI. This CDR3 spans 15 amino acids. The V end was cut by 5 bases, the J end by 4 bases, with 17 bases between. CDR3 sequence (DNA): TGTGCCAGCAGTCAATTCTCACGGGGGTTCTATGGCTACACCTTC. It encodes CASSQFSRGFYGYTF.

The J gene is TRBJ1-2, the V gene TRBV7-9, with D possibly being TRBD1 (6 bases). The ends were cut back, 5 bases at V and 2 bases at J, with 15 bases in the middle. Germline values: CDR1 SEHNR, CDR2 FQNEAQ (reference sequence). The CDR3 spans 15 residues. CDR3 protein: CASSRAEGVNYGYTF. CDR3 nucleotide sequence: TGTGCCAGCAGCCGCGCCGAGGGGGTCAACTATGGCTACACCTTC.

The chain carries TRBV14 and TRBJ2-7; D possibly corresponds to TRBD1 (6 bases). V dropped 1 base and J dropped 6 bases, with 13 bases sitting between them. Germline CDR1 and CDR2: SGHDN and FVKESK. This CDR3 region has 14 residues. The CDR3 here is CASSQVLPGVEQYF. The CDR3 nucleotides read TGTGCCAGCAGCCAAGTTTTACCAGGGGTCGAGCAGTACTTC.

The chain employs TRBV19 and TRBJ1-6, with D hard to call. V was shortened by 1 base and J by 4 bases, with 8 bases between the two germline ends. Looked up from germline, CDR1 is LNHDA and CDR2 is SQIVND (reference sequence). The CDR3 runs 15 residues. CDR3 amino acids: CASSIAIGYNSPLHF. The DNA for the CDR3 is TGTGCCAGTAGTATAGCGATTGGATATAATTCACCCCTCCACTTT.

CDR3 coding DNA: TGTGCCAGCAGTTCAACAGCGGGAGGAGGTGCTAATGAGCAGTTCTTC. Its translation is CASSSTAGGGANEQFF. V usage is TRBV6-4 and J usage is TRBJ2-1; 9 positions agree with TRBD2. CDR3 length: 16 amino acids. V shed 5 bases and J 7 bases; nucleotides not matched to a gene: 12. In germline, CDR1 is MRHNA, CDR2 SNTAGT.

The CDR3 DNA sequence: TGTGCCAGAAGCTTGGCCCTAGAATCAATAGCCAAAAACATTCAGTACTTC. Its translation: CARSLALESIAKNIQYF. V and J are TRBV5-3 and TRBJ2-4; no reliable D call. TRBV5-3 is designated an ORF whose function remains uncertain. Trimming pared 0 bases from V and 0 bases from J, leaving 13 bases between. The CDR3 has 17 amino acids.

The rearrangement links TRBV5-8 to TRBJ1-3, with D possibly being TRBD1 (5 bases). The CDR3 loop spans 13 amino acids. The V gene's germline CDR1 is SGHTS and CDR2 YDEGEE. V gave up 0 bases and J gave up 8 bases, with 9 bases separating them. The chain's CDR3 is CASSLGRGDTIYF. The CDR3, as DNA: TGTGCCAGCAGCTTGGGACGAGGGGACACCATATATTTT.

This chain joins TRBV30 and TRBJ1-5, with TRBD1 identical over 9 bases. V was pared by 5 bases and J by 6 bases, with 8 bases of the junction left unmatched. CDR1 GTSNPN and CDR2 SVGIG come from the germline V gene (reference sequence). The CDR3 loop spans 14 amino acids. CDR3 in amino acids: CAWAGTGSAQPQHF. For the CDR3, the DNA is TGTGCCTGGGCCGGGACAGGGTCGGCTCAGCCCCAGCATTTT.

J is TRBJ2-5 and V is TRBV18; 8 bases map to TRBD1. CDR1 and CDR2 from the germline V gene are KGHSH and LQKENI. Losses at the gene ends were 3 bases for V and 5 bases for J; bases not matched to a gene: 5. The CDR3 contains 14 residues. As DNA, the CDR3 is TGTGCCAGCTCACCGCCGGACAGGGATGAGACCCAGTACTTC. It is translated as CASSPPDRDETQYF.

The CDR3: CASSDPSSTGELFF. In DNA form, the CDR3 reads TGTGCCAGCAGTGATCCCAGCAGCACCGGGGAGCTGTTTTTT. V gene TRBV25-1 combines with J gene TRBJ2-2; the D is unclear. CDR1 is MGHDK and CDR2 is SYGVNS in the germline V gene. Trimming took 3 bases from V and 4 from J, leaving 9 bases between them. The CDR3 runs 14 residues.

This CDR3 is CASTREWSSYNEQFF. The CDR3 region has the DNA TGTGCCAGTACACGGGAGTGGAGCTCCTACAATGAGCAGTTCTTC. The V call is TRBV19, the J call TRBJ2-1, with D maybe TRBD2 (6 bases). The CDR3 length is 15 residues. Per the germline V gene, CDR1 is LNHDA and CDR2 is SQIVND (reference sequence). The V end was cut by 7 bases, the J end by 0 bases, with 13 bases between.

This rearrangement joins TRBV7-9 to TRBJ1-3; the D is unclear. Germline-derived CDR1 and CDR2 are SEHNR and FQNEAQ (reference sequence). CDR3 size: 14 residues. Trimming pared 3 bases from V and 0 bases from J, leaving 6 bases between. The CDR3 nucleotides are TGTGCCAGCAGCTTTGGTGGCTCTGGAAACACCATATATTTT. Protein: CASSFGGSGNTIYF.

The chain is built from TRBV7-9 and TRBJ1-6, with 7 bases matching TRBD1. The trim removed 6 bases at V and 7 bases at J, leaving 12 bases unmatched. Germline lookup yields CDR1 SEHNR and CDR2 FQNEAQ (reference sequence). This CDR3 comprises 16 residues. CDR3 nucleotides: TGTGCCAGCAGAGCAGGGGTGACAGGGATAAATTCACCCCTCCACTTT. Translation gives CASRAGVTGINSPLHF.